A selection of T cell receptor beta chains follows, all from one sample in a study of CD8 T cells in ankylosing spondylitis. TCRdb analysed the 5' RACE reads with MiXCR anew, one entry per CDR3 protein. The sample has 450,000 or so distinct CDR3 sequences; roughly 26% are singletons. The sequencing input was blood, either unsorted or a sorted T cell fraction (not recorded which). The receptors come from a male donor with ankylosing spondylitis. The CDR3 runs from the conserved cysteine through the conserved F or W. The D gene is left open where the match is weak. Clone size is not always given. Where it is, it says once, few, many or a class for expanded clones.

D,V,J,length,size,CDR3,DNA
-,TRBV12-3/TRBV12-4,TRBJ2-7,13,-,CASRSDRAYEQYF,TGTGCCAGCAGGTCGGACAGAGCCTACGAGCAGTACTTC
-,TRBV9,TRBJ2-2,14,few,CASSVGVPTGELFF,TGTGCCAGCAGCGTAGGAGTACCCACCGGGGAGCTGTTTTTT
-,TRBV5-1,TRBJ2-2,14,-,CASSPAGSAGELFF,TGCGCCAGCAGCCCGGCGGGGTCGGCCGGGGAGCTGTTTTTT
-,TRBV7-2,TRBJ1-5,12,-,CASSLGPQPQHF,TGTGCCAGCAGCTTGGGACCTCAGCCCCAGCATTTT
-,TRBV11-2,TRBJ1-1,16,few,CASSPPPRGVNTEAFF,TGTGCCAGCAGCCCACCGCCCCGGGGGGTGAACACTGAAGCTTTCTTT
-,TRBV12-3/TRBV12-4,TRBJ1-2,14,-,CASSHRGGDYGYTF,TGTGCCAGCAGTCACCGGGGGGGCGACTATGGCTACACCTTC
-,TRBV5-4,TRBJ2-1,13,-,CASSSDPSNEQFF,TGTGCCAGCAGCTCGGATCCAAGCAATGAGCAGTTCTTC
-,TRBV5-6,TRBJ1-2,13,once,CASGPGSAYGYTF,TGTGCCAGCGGCCCGGGCAGCGCCTATGGCTACACCTTC
-,TRBV9,TRBJ2-3,14,few,CASRWAPNTDTQYF,TGTGCCAGTAGGTGGGCGCCGAATACAGATACGCAGTATTTT
TRBD1,TRBV7-2,TRBJ1-2,15,-,CASSTGTGFNYGYTF,TGTGCCAGCAGCACAGGGACAGGGTTTAACTATGGCTACACCTTC
TRBD2,TRBV10-3,TRBJ2-1,13,many,CAISWGGGNEQFF,TGTGCCATCAGCTGGGGGGGAGGCAATGAGCAGTTCTTC
TRBD1,TRBV12-3/TRBV12-4,TRBJ1-2,16,-,CASSQWGAGGASGYTF,TGTGCCAGCAGTCAATGGGGGGCAGGGGGCGCCTCTGGCTACACCTTC
-,TRBV5-1,TRBJ2-7,16,-,CASSLRGTQSSYEQYF,TGCGCCAGCAGCTTGAGGGGCACCCAAAGCTCCTACGAGCAGTACTTC
-,TRBV6-6,TRBJ2-1,12,once,CASSSVGYEQFF,TGTGCCAGCAGTTCTGTGGGGTATGAGCAGTTCTTC
TRBD1,TRBV5-1,TRBJ1-1,14,-,CASSYGQGRPEAFF,TGCGCCAGCAGCTATGGACAGGGCAGACCTGAAGCTTTCTTT
-,TRBV7-8,TRBJ2-6,14,-,CASRQDSGANVLTF,TGTGCCAGCAGGCAGGACTCTGGGGCCAACGTCCTGACTTTC
TRBD1,TRBV9,TRBJ1-2,14,-,CASSARQGNYGYTF,TGTGCCAGCAGCGCGCGACAGGGGAACTATGGCTACACCTTC
TRBD1,TRBV29-1,TRBJ2-1,14,-,CSVGQGVRDNEQFF,TGCAGCGTTGGACAGGGGGTGAGGGACAATGAGCAGTTCTTC
-,TRBV29-1,TRBJ2-5,12,-,CSVVGGQETQYF,TGCAGCGTTGTAGGAGGGCAAGAGACCCAGTACTTC
TRBD1,TRBV5-1,TRBJ2-2,14,once,CASRALQGVGELFF,TGCGCCAGCAGGGCTCTCCAGGGGGTCGGGGAGCTGTTTTTT
TRBD1,TRBV2,TRBJ2-5,17,-,CASTVPGQGRYQETQYF,TGTGCCAGCACCGTCCCGGGACAGGGTCGATACCAAGAGACCCAGTACTTC
TRBD2,TRBV11-2,TRBJ2-3,18,-,CASSLVSWAGGFSDTQYF,TGTGCCAGCAGCTTAGTATCTTGGGCGGGAGGTTTTTCAGATACGCAGTATTTT
-,TRBV20-1,TRBJ2-7,13,-,CSARVGGSHEQYF,TGCAGTGCTAGAGTGGGGGGAAGCCACGAGCAGTACTTC
-,TRBV20-1,TRBJ1-1,15,-,CSARKVGQTNTEAFF,TGCAGTGCTAGGAAGGTCGGGCAGACGAACACTGAAGCTTTCTTT
-,TRBV5-1,TRBJ2-7,14,-,CASSEGLASYEQYF,TGCGCCAGCAGCGAGGGACTGGCCTCCTACGAGCAGTACTTC
-,TRBV19,TRBJ1-1,16,few,CASSIERLGPHTEAFF,TGTGCCAGTAGTATAGAGCGTCTGGGGCCTCACACTGAAGCTTTCTTT
-,TRBV10-1,TRBJ1-5,14,-,CASSEEGVNQPQHF,TGCGCCAGCAGTGAGGAGGGCGTCAATCAGCCCCAGCATTTT
-,TRBV29-1,TRBJ2-1,14,-,CSTRPGGGGNEQFF,TGCAGTACACGTCCAGGGGGAGGAGGCAATGAGCAGTTCTTC
-,TRBV20-1,TRBJ1-1,13,few,CSASRTAHTEAFF,TGCAGTGCTTCTAGGACAGCCCACACTGAAGCTTTCTTT
-,TRBV5-1,TRBJ1-1,14,many,CASSLAQGGTEAFF,TGCGCCAGCAGCTTGGCGCAGGGAGGGACTGAAGCTTTCTTT
-,TRBV6-1,TRBJ2-4,14,-,CASMLDGAKNIQYF,TGTGCCAGCATGCTGGACGGAGCCAAAAACATTCAGTACTTC
TRBD1,TRBV30,TRBJ1-5,13,-,CALGRGGDQPQHF,TGTGCCCTAGGCAGGGGGGGGGATCAGCCCCAGCATTTT
-,TRBV3-1,TRBJ1-4,13,-,CASSSQGAEKLFF,TGTGCCAGCAGCTCGCAGGGAGCTGAAAAACTGTTTTTT
-,TRBV19,TRBJ2-1,15,few,CASSIGGARWDEQFF,TGTGCCAGTAGTATAGGGGGGGCTCGCTGGGATGAGCAGTTCTTC
-,TRBV3-1,TRBJ1-1,14,-,CASSQGHGYTEAFF,TGTGCCAGCAGCCAGGGTCACGGGTACACTGAAGCTTTCTTT
-,TRBV6-2/TRBV6-3,TRBJ2-5,14,once,CASSSRQEQETQYF,TGTGCCAGCAGTTCGAGACAGGAACAAGAGACCCAGTACTTC
-,TRBV15,TRBJ2-7,15,-,CATSRDLGGGYEQYF,TGTGCCACCAGCAGAGATTTGGGAGGCGGCTACGAGCAGTACTTC
-,TRBV7-9,TRBJ1-4,14,-,CASSSLAPNEKLFF,TGTGCCAGCAGCTCCCTCGCCCCTAATGAAAAACTGTTTTTT
TRBD2,TRBV29-1,TRBJ2-5,14,few,CSVLAGWGQETQYF,TGCAGCGTACTAGCGGGATGGGGGCAAGAGACCCAGTACTTC
-,TRBV12-3/TRBV12-4,TRBJ1-3,17,-,CASSTKTGSISGNTIYF,TGTGCCAGCAGCACCAAGACGGGAAGTATCTCTGGAAACACCATATATTTT
TRBD2,TRBV5-1,TRBJ2-7,16,once,CASSRGLAGEGSEQYF,TGCGCCAGCAGCCGAGGACTAGCGGGAGAAGGCAGCGAGCAGTACTTC
TRBD1,TRBV12-3/TRBV12-4,TRBJ1-1,15,-,CASNPQTGVGTEAFF,TGTGCCAGCAACCCTCAGACAGGGGTAGGGACTGAAGCTTTCTTT
TRBD1,TRBV5-5,TRBJ2-4,14,-,CASWTGLAKNIQYF,TGTGCCAGCTGGACAGGGTTAGCCAAAAACATTCAGTACTTC
-,TRBV12-3/TRBV12-4,TRBJ1-1,14,-,CASSLDEAGTEAFF,TGTGCCAGCAGTTTAGATGAGGCGGGGACTGAAGCTTTCTTT
-,TRBV29-1,TRBJ2-3,11,few,CSVLDKDTQYF,TGCAGCGTGCTAGACAAAGATACGCAGTATTTT
TRBD1,TRBV12-3/TRBV12-4,TRBJ1-1,14,-,CASGQTGRNTEAFF,TGTGCCAGCGGTCAGACAGGGCGGAACACTGAAGCTTTCTTT
-,TRBV7-2,TRBJ1-5,14,many,CASSSRQGNQPQHF,TGTGCCAGCAGCTCAAGACAAGGCAATCAGCCCCAGCATTTT
-,TRBV20-1,TRBJ2-7,14,-,CSAATGYSGLEQYF,TGCAGTGCGGCGACGGGATATTCGGGGCTCGAGCAGTACTTC
TRBD1,TRBV6-6,TRBJ2-5,12,few,CASTTGGETQYF,TGTGCCAGCACGACAGGGGGAGAGACCCAGTACTTC
-,TRBV20-1,TRBJ2-1,14,few,CSARDPGGFDEQFF,TGCAGTGCTAGAGATCCTGGAGGTTTCGATGAGCAGTTCTTC
-,TRBV12-3/TRBV12-4,TRBJ1-3,15,-,CASTLWGLSGNTIYF,TGTGCCAGCACCTTATGGGGGCTTAGTGGAAACACCATATATTTT
TRBD1,TRBV5-1,TRBJ2-3,15,-,CASTRQGARTDTQYF,TGCGCCAGCACCAGACAGGGCGCCCGCACAGATACGCAGTATTTT
-,TRBV7-9,TRBJ2-1,15,few,CASSLGPTRNNEQFF,TGTGCCAGCAGCTTAGGCCCCACTAGGAACAATGAGCAGTTCTTC
TRBD2,TRBV7-2,TRBJ2-3,15,-,CASSLVGLATDTQYF,TGTGCCAGCAGCTTAGTGGGACTAGCGACAGATACGCAGTATTTT
-,TRBV27,TRBJ1-1,13,-,CASSPRLGTEAFF,TGTGCCAGCAGCCCCAGATTAGGGACTGAAGCTTTCTTT
-,TRBV5-1,TRBJ2-6,16,-,CASSTDPVSGANVLTF,TGCGCCAGCAGCACTGACCCAGTCTCTGGGGCCAACGTCCTGACTTTC
TRBD1,TRBV12-5,TRBJ2-3,17,-,CASGRPGTGDPTDTQYF,TGTGCTAGTGGTCGTCCCGGGACAGGGGATCCCACAGATACGCAGTATTTT